This T cell receptor beta chain came from a study of Ad26.COV2.S vaccination and SARS-CoV-2 variants. The overall study: Participant was drawn from the COV1001 Ad26.COV2.S trial arm. General study points: Non-spike TCR breadth did not differ much between vaccine and placebo recipients. Marked by substantial breadth, spike-specific CD8+ and CD4+ T cell responses were reportedly seen after vaccination.

Treatment noted: roughly 18 received Ad26.COV2.S at low or high dose, single or two shots; about 5 received placebo; per-sample allocation not given. Sample collection was performed on day 63 after the first vaccine or placebo injection. Assay: immunoSEQ multiplex PCR; the TCRdb copy retains only in-frame clones and omits some. The table has fewer than 400,000 clones, 88% seen once. The CDR3 sequence is 13 residues long. V was pared by 0 bases and J by 7 bases, with 9 bases between. Germline V lookup: CDR1 MNHNS, CDR2 SASEGT. This clone was observed once. Its antigen remains unidentified. This rearrangement joins TRBV6-1 to TRBJ1-2, with D unclear. This clonotype originated in a person between 18 and 65 years old who received the Ad26.COV2.S COVID-19 vaccine or a placebo. This sample comprised peripheral blood, obtained in a trial of Ad26.COV2.S vaccine versus placebo. CDR3 residues: CASSEARGGGYTF. DNA of the CDR3: TGTGCCAGCAGTGAAGCGCGGGGAGGTGGCTACACCTTC.